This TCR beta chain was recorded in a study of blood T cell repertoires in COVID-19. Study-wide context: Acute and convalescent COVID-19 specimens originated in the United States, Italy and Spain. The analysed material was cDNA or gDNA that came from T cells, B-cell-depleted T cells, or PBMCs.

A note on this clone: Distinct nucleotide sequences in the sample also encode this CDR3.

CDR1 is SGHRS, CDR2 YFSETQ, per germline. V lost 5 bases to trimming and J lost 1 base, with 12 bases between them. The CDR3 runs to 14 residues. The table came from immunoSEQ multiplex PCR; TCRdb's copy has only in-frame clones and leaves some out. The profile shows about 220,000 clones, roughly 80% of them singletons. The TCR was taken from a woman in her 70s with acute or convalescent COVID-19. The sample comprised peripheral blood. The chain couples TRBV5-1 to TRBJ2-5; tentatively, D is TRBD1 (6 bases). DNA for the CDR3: TGCGCCAGCAGTCTCGTAGGGGGCCAAGAGACCCAGTACTTC. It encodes CASSLVGGQETQYF. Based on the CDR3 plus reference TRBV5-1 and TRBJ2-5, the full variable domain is KAGVTQTPRYLIKTRGQQVTLSCSPISGHRSVSWYQQTPGQGLQFLFEYFSETQRNKGNFPGRFSGRQFSNSRSEMNVSTLELGDSALYLCASSLVGGQETQYFGPGTRLLVL.